These 31 T cell receptor beta chains were sequenced from one sample in a study of response to subunit inactivated influenza vaccine. A single record per CDR3 protein comes from TCRdb applying MiXCR to the RT-PCR reads. The table lists roughly 570,000 distinct CDR3 sequences, approximately 14% of them singletons. The material was PBMCs from blood, obtained 12 days after vaccination. The receptors derive from a man aged 50 to 60 who received an inactivated influenza vaccine.

This clonotype was seen ten or more times. The chain combines TRBV6-5 with TRBJ1-1, with D unclear. V lost 0 bases, J lost 4 bases, and 6 bases lay in between. The CDR3 is made up of 13 amino acids. Germline lookup yields CDR1 MNHEY and CDR2 SVGAGI. The CDR3 sequence is CASSYSMSTEAFF. As DNA, the CDR3 is TGTGCCAGCAGTTACTCGATGAGCACTGAAGCTTTCTTT.

This clonotype has more than one count but fewer than ten. V and J are TRBV5-1 and TRBJ1-1; D is unresolved. The CDR3 runs to 17 residues. The V gene lost 4 bases and the J gene lost 1 base, with 20 bases spanning the gap. Germline V lookup: CDR1 SGHRS, CDR2 YFSETQ. This CDR3 reads CASSTDPPGRSNTEAFF. The CDR3 DNA is TGCGCCAGCAGCACCGATCCACCCGGACGATCGAACACTGAAGCTTTCTTT.

This clonotype turned up a few times. This sequence joins TRBV25-1 and TRBJ2-3; 8 nucleotides agree with TRBD2. CDR1 is MGHDK and CDR2 is SYGVNS in the germline V gene. V dropped 5 bases and J dropped 0; count of bases not matched to a gene: 7. The CDR3 has 16 residues. CDR3 sequence (DNA): TGTGCCAGCAGTACCGAGCCTAGCGGGAGCACAGATACGCAGTATTTT. Its translation is CASSTEPSGSTDTQYF.

This clonotype was seen at least ten times. V and J are TRBV28 and TRBJ2-7, with 7 positions matching TRBD1. This CDR3 contains 14 residues. Germline values: CDR1 MDHEN, CDR2 SYDVKM. Trimming took 7 bases from V and 3 from J; bases not matched to a gene: 9. CDR3 loop: CASKQTGVIYEQYF. Here the CDR3 DNA reads TGTGCCAGCAAACAAACAGGGGTAATCTACGAGCAGTACTTC.

J is TRBJ2-5 and V is TRBV10-2; D is uncertain. Looked up from germline, CDR1 is WSHSY and CDR2 is SAAADI. Deletions cut 6 bases from V and 0 bases from J, with 5 bases between. The CDR3 runs to 12 residues. The DNA of the CDR3 is TGCGCCAGCAGGACGTACCAAGAGACCCAGTACTTC. It is translated as CASRTYQETQYF.

This chain links TRBV28 with TRBJ2-1; 9 positions agree with TRBD2. Trimming cost V 3 bases and J 8 bases; bases outside gene matches: 11. The germline gives CDR1 MDHEN, CDR2 SYDVKM. The CDR3 consists of 16 residues. Here the CDR3 reads CASSFPGSGSIDEQFF. The DNA for the CDR3 is TGTGCCAGCAGTTTTCCTGGTAGCGGGAGTATTGATGAGCAGTTCTTC.

The V and J genes are TRBV7-2 and TRBJ1-3; 7 bases align to TRBD1. V trimming: 0 bases; J trimming: 0 bases; junction bases outside the gene matches: 2. This CDR3 is 16 amino acids long. Germline values: CDR1 SGHTA, CDR2 FQGNSA. CDR3 DNA sequence: TGTGCCAGCAGCTTAGCGGGACAGTTCTCTGGAAACACCATATATTTT. This translates into CASSLAGQFSGNTIYF.

This clonotype was recorded a few times. This sequence joins TRBV5-1 and TRBJ2-7; possibly TRBD1 for D (5 bases). The CDR3 runs to 13 residues. Between the trimmed V and J ends, which lost 0 bases and 5 bases, there was a span of 9 bases. Germline CDR1 reads SGHRS; CDR2 reads YFSETQ. The CDR3 region has the DNA TGCGCCAGCAGCTTGGTCAGGGCGGACGAGCAGTACTTC. Its protein product is CASSLVRADEQYF.

The CDR3 loop reads CASSTVRETQETQYF. As DNA, the CDR3 is TGTGCCAGCAGTACCGTCAGGGAAACACAAGAGACCCAGTACTTC. The chain is built from TRBV28 and TRBJ2-5; tentatively, D is TRBD1 (5 bases). V gave up 5 bases and J gave up 2 bases, with 15 bases separating them. The germline V gene encodes CDR1 MDHEN and CDR2 SYDVKM. CDR3 length: 15 amino acids.

This clonotype has only a few counts. J is TRBJ2-6 and V is TRBV4-3; D unclear. V gave up 2 bases and J gave up 4 bases, with 9 bases separating them. Germline V gives CDR1 LGHNA, CDR2 YSLEER. This CDR3 has 15 amino acids. The CDR3 sequence: CASSQRQSGANVLTF. CDR3 DNA: TGCGCCAGCAGCCAAAGACAATCAGGGGCCAACGTCCTGACTTTC.

The sample holds a few counts of this clonotype. The V call is TRBV11-2, the J call TRBJ2-1; no clear D gene. Trimming stripped 5 bases from V and 8 bases from J, with 13 bases between. The CDR3 sequence is 13 residues long. Germline V lookup: CDR1 SGHAT, CDR2 FQNNGV. The CDR3 DNA is TGTGCCAGCAGCCCCAACCTCCTATATGAGCAGTTCTTC. This translates into CASSPNLLYEQFF.

The chain combines TRBV7-7 with TRBJ2-5; TRBD1 agrees at 11 bases. V gave up 5 bases and J gave up 5 bases; unmatched junction bases: 10. Germline assignment: CDR1 SSHAT and CDR2 FNYEAQ (reference sequence). The CDR3 totals 16 residues. The CDR3 reads CASSALGTGGGETQYF. In DNA, the CDR3 is TGTGCCAGCAGCGCTCTGGGGACAGGGGGTGGGGAGACCCAGTACTTC.

The chain is built from TRBV12-3 or TRBV12-4 and TRBJ2-1; TRBD2 aligns across 8 bases. V was clipped by 9 bases and J by 4 bases; unmatched bases: 5. This CDR3 spans 13 amino acids. DNA of the CDR3: TGTGCCAGTGAGACTAGCGCATACAATGAGCAGTTCTTC. Translation: CASETSAYNEQFF.

V gene TRBV29-1 combines with J gene TRBJ2-1; 9 bases align to TRBD2. The CDR3 is 14 amino acids. V lost 3 bases and J lost 5; bases outside the gene matches: 5. Germline lookup yields CDR1 SQVTM and CDR2 ANQGSEA. CDR3 nucleotides: TGCAGCGTTGAGTTCCCTAGCGGGAACAATGAGCAGTTCTTC. Protein: CSVEFPSGNNEQFF.

This clonotype turned up a few times. The chain recombines TRBV19 with TRBJ1-1, with 9 bases aligning to TRBD1. In germline, CDR1 is LNHDA, CDR2 SQIVND (reference sequence). This CDR3 is built from 15 residues. V shed 6 bases and J 5 bases; nucleotides not matched to a gene: 10. Here the CDR3 DNA reads TGTGCCAGTAGCACAGGGGGCGGTTTGAGTACTGAAGCTTTCTTT. Translating gives CASSTGGGLSTEAFF.

This chain uses TRBV12-3 or TRBV12-4 with TRBJ2-7, with 8 nucleotides matching TRBD1. This CDR3 region has 14 residues. V trimming: 6 bases; J trimming: 3 bases; junction bases outside the gene matches: 7. This CDR3 reads CASRDGTGYYEQYF. Here the CDR3 DNA reads TGTGCCAGCAGAGACGGGACAGGCTACTACGAGCAGTACTTC.

The rearrangement links TRBV3-1 to TRBJ2-1, with D tentatively TRBD2 (6 bases). Germline V gene data show CDR1 as LGHDT and CDR2 as YNNKEL (reference sequence). The CDR3 length is 14 residues. Trimming stripped 4 bases from V and 10 bases from J, with 17 bases between. The DNA of the CDR3 is TGTGCCAGCAGCCCCCGACGGAGCAGCGGGGAGCAGTTCTTC. Translated: CASSPRRSSGEQFF.

J is TRBJ2-1 and V is TRBV29-1; 8 bases are a match to TRBD2. V lost 7 bases and J lost 7; bases outside the gene matches: 3. Germline lookup yields CDR1 SQVTM and CDR2 ANQGSEA. This CDR3 comprises 11 residues. This CDR3 reads CSGGRWNEQFF. The CDR3 region has the DNA TGCAGCGGCGGGAGGTGGAATGAGCAGTTCTTC.

The chain combines TRBV7-6 with TRBJ1-5, with D possibly TRBD1 on 6 matching bases. The ends were cut back, 1 base at V and 1 base at J, with 17 bases in the middle. Looked up from germline, CDR1 is SGHVS and CDR2 is FNYEAQ. The CDR3 has 18 residues. Written as DNA, the CDR3 is TGTGCCAGCAGCTTAGAGGAAGAACAGGGAGGCAGCAATCAGCCCCAGCATTTT. It translates to CASSLEEEQGGSNQPQHF. The variable domain in full, with the rest retrieved from reference TRBV7-6 and TRBJ1-5, is GAGVSQSPRYKVTKRGQDVALRCDPISGHVSLYWYRQALGQGPEFLTYFNYEAQQDKSGLPNDRFSAERPEGSISTLTIQRTEQRDSAMYRCASSLEEEQGGSNQPQHFGDGTRLSIL.

At least ten counts were recorded for this clonotype. The V and J genes are TRBV5-1 and TRBJ1-2; D unresolved. This CDR3 comprises 13 residues. The germline V and J ends were trimmed by 2 bases and 4 bases, with 9 bases remaining between them. From germline, CDR1 is SGHRS and CDR2 YFSETQ. CDR3 sequence: CASSFGVIYGYTF. In DNA form, the CDR3 reads TGCGCCAGCAGCTTCGGGGTGATCTATGGCTACACCTTC.

This sequence joins TRBV5-6 and TRBJ2-1; 11 bases map to TRBD2. The J segment lost 9 bases and the V segment lost 2 bases, leaving 7 bases of the junction unmatched. The CDR3 is 15 amino acids. CDR1 and CDR2 from the germline V gene are SGHDT and YYEEEE. CDR3 sequence reads: CASSFMTSGKSEQFF. DNA for the CDR3: TGTGCCAGCAGCTTTATGACTAGCGGGAAGTCTGAGCAGTTCTTC.

This clonotype has only a few counts. The V and J genes are TRBV7-2 and TRBJ2-7; TRBD1 agrees at 11 bases. Per germline, CDR1 SGHTA and CDR2 FQGNSA. The CDR3 is 15 residues long. After removal of 4 bases from V and 3 bases from J, the junction contained 5 bases not matched to a gene. In DNA form, the CDR3 reads TGTGCCAGCAGCTACCGGGACAGGGGGGACTACGAGCAGTACTTC. Translation: CASSYRDRGDYEQYF.

This chain uses TRBV4-2 with TRBJ1-5; 7 bases are a match to TRBD1. CDR1 is LGHNA and CDR2 is YNFKEQ in the germline V gene. This CDR3 has 15 residues. V shed 4 bases and J 6 bases; nucleotides not matched to a gene: 9. Written as DNA, the CDR3 is TGTGCCAGCAGCCCACACAGGGGTGGGGGTCAGCCCCAGCATTTT. Residues: CASSPHRGGGQPQHF.

This clonotype has more than one count but fewer than ten. V gene TRBV20-1 combines with J gene TRBJ2-3; tentative D call: TRBD2 (5 bases). V was cut by 5 bases and J by 2 bases, with 14 bases left in between. The germline V gene encodes CDR1 DFQATT and CDR2 SNEGSKA (reference sequence). This CDR3 has 14 amino acids. The chain's CDR3 is CSALDGSTTDTQYF. The DNA of the CDR3 is TGCAGTGCTCTTGATGGGAGCACCACAGATACGCAGTATTTT.

This clonotype was found a few times. The chain uses TRBV27 and TRBJ2-7; maybe TRBD1 (6 bases). Trimming left V 2 bases short and J 3 bases short, with 14 bases between. CDR1 MNHEY and CDR2 SMNVEV come from the germline V gene (reference sequence). This CDR3 comprises 15 residues. CDR3 loop: CASSLGSGQVYEQYF. CDR3 nucleotide sequence: TGTGCCAGCAGTTTAGGTTCGGGACAAGTCTACGAGCAGTACTTC.

Details on this clonotype: A junction end diverges from the germline sequence, so it may reflect a read error. V gene TRBV4-3 combines with J gene TRBJ2-1; possibly TRBD1 for D (5 bases). The CDR3 totals 12 residues. Germline assignment: CDR1 LGHNA and CDR2 YSLEER. CDR3 bases: TGCGCCAGCAGCCCCGACAGTGGTGAGCAGCTCTTC. Its translation: CASSPDSGEQLF.

DNA for the CDR3: TGTGCCAGCAGTCGAACAGGGGAGTTTCCCAATGAAAAACTGTTTTTT. Protein sequence: CASSRTGEFPNEKLFF. The V gene is TRBV5-8, the J gene TRBJ1-4; 7 positions agree with TRBD1. CDR3 length equals 16 residues. Germline CDR1 SGHTS, CDR2 YDEGEE. V lost 5 bases to trimming and J lost 5 bases; unmatched junction nucleotides: 12.

This clonotype was seen a few times. The chain combines TRBV4-3 with TRBJ1-3; D ambiguous. Trimming shortened V by 0 bases and J by 0 bases, and 12 bases separated the two germline ends. The germline CDR1 and CDR2 sequences are LGHNA and YSLEER. This CDR3 is built from 17 residues. CDR3 nucleotide sequence: TGCGCCAGCAGCCAAGATCCTTTTACCAGCTCTGGAAACACCATATATTTT. Its translation is CASSQDPFTSSGNTIYF.

The gene calls are TRBV7-2 and TRBJ2-3, with a tentative D call TRBD2 (6 bases). V lost 5 bases and J lost 2, with 14 bases in between. The germline V gene has CDR1 SGHTA and CDR2 FQGNSA. The CDR3 has 15 amino acids. The CDR3 DNA reads as TGTGCCAGCAGCCCCCGGGGGTATGACACAGATACGCAGTATTTT. It yields the protein CASSPRGYDTDTQYF.

This clonotype was detected only a few times. The gene calls are TRBV5-1 and TRBJ2-3; 8 bases map to TRBD1. The length of the CDR3 is 14 residues. V lost 2 bases, J lost 6 bases, and 5 bases stayed unmatched. Germline V gene data show CDR1 as SGHRS and CDR2 as YFSETQ. The CDR3 nucleotides read TGCGCCAGCAGCTTCCAGGGGGCCCTGGATACGCAGTATTTT. This codes for CASSFQGALDTQYF. Variable domain in full (rest from reference TRBV5-1 and TRBJ2-3): KAGVTQTPRYLIKTRGQQVTLSCSPISGHRSVSWYQQTPGQGLQFLFEYFSETQRNKGNFPGRFSGRQFSNSRSEMNVSTLELGDSALYLCASSFQGALDTQYFGPGTRLTVL.

Only a few counts were recorded for this clonotype. CDR3 DNA: TGTGCCTGGCGACCTCCTGGGACAGGGATACCGAGTGGCACCTTC. The encoded protein is CAWRPPGTGIPSGTF. The chain is built from TRBV30 and TRBJ1-2; 9 bases map to TRBD1. The CDR3 is 15 amino acids. Unmatched junction bases numbered 20, after V lost 5 bases and J lost 13 bases. CDR1 is GTSNPN, CDR2 SVGIG, per germline (reference sequence).